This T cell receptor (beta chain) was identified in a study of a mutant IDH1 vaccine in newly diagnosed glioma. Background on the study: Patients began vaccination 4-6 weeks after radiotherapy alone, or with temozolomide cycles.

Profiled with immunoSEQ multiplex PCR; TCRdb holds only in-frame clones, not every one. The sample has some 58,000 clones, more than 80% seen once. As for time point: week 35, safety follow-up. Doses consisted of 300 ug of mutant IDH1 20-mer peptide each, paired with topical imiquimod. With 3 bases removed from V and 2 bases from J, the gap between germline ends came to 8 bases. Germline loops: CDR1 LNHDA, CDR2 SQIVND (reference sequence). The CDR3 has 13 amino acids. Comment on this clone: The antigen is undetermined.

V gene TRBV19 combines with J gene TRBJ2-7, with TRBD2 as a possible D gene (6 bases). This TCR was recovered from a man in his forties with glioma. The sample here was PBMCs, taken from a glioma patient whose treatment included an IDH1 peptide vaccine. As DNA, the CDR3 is TGTGCCAGTAGTATCGGGGGAGCCTACGAGCAGTACTTC. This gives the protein CASSIGGAYEQYF.